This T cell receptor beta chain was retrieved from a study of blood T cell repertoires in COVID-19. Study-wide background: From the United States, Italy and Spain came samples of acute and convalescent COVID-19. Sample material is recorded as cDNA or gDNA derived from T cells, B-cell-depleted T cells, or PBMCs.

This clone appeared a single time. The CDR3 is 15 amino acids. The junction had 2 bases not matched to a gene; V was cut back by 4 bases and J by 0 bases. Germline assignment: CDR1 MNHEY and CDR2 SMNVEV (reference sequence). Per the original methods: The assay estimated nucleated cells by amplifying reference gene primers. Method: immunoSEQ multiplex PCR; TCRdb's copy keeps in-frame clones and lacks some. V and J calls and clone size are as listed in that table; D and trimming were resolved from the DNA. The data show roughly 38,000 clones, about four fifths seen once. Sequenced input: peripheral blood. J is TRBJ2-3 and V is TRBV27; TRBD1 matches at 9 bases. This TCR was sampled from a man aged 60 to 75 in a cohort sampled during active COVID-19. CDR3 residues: CASSYRGQSTDTQYF. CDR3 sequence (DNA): TGTGCCAGCAGTTACAGGGGGCAAAGCACAGATACGCAGTATTTT.